This entry features one T cell receptor (beta chain) sequence. These data originate in a study of blood T cell repertoires in COVID-19. The repertoire was sequenced with immunoSEQ multiplex PCR; TCRdb's copy has only in-frame clones and lacks some. The sample has approximately 670,000 clones; approximately 90% are singletons. CDR3 size: 14 residues. The ends were cut back, 3 bases at V and 4 bases at J, with 12 bases in the middle. Germline V gene sequence: CDR1 KGHSH, CDR2 LQKENI. Sequences were obtained from peripheral blood. This TCR was recovered from a woman aged 18-30 years with acute or convalescent COVID-19. V is TRBV18 and J is TRBJ1-2, with D perhaps TRBD1 (5 bases). The CDR3: CASSPHDSLYGYTF. CDR3 DNA sequence: TGTGCCAGCTCACCCCACGACAGCCTCTATGGCTACACCTTC.